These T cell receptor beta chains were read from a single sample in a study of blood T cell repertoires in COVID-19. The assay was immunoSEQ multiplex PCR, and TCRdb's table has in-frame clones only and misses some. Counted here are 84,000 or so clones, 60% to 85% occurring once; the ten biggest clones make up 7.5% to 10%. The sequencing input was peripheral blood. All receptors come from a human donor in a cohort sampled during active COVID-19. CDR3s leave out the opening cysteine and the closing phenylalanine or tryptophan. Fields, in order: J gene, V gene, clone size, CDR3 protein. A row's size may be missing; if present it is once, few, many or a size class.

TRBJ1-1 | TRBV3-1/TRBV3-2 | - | ASTRQGYTEAF
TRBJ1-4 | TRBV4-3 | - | ASSQEFKGHGFKLF
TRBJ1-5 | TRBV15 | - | ATSVGTGYQPQH
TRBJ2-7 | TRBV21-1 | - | ASSKLAGGSYEQY
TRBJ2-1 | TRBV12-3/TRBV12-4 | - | ASSWTHNEQF
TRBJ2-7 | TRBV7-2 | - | ASSSNRGPYEQY
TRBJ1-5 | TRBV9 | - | ASSVSGVNQPQH
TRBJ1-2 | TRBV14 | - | ASSSSVRVGGGGYT
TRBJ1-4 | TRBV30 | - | AWSLYGTAI
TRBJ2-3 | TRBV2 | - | ASSQMTYTDTQY
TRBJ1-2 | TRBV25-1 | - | ASSEYRTETTIGYT
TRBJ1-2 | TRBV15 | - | ATSRARSTNHGYT
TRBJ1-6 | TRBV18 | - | ASGGERNSPLH
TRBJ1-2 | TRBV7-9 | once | ASSPGSSDGYT
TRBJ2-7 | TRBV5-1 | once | ASSFSLTGGEQY
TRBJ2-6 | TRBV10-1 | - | ASLGQASGWANVLT
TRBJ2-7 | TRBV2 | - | ASSPTSGGIYEQY
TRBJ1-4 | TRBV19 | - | ASSTGTANEKLF
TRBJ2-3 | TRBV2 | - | ASSEVGTSLDTQY
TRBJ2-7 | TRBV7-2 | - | ASSLYGAGGYEQY
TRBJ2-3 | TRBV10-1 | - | ASSEARASTDTQY
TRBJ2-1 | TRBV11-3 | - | ASSPKVSGGPHNEQF
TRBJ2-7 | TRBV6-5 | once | ASTRGDEQY
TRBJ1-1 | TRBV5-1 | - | ASSLDRPNTEAF
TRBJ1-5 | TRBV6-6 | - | ASSLGGAGNQPQH
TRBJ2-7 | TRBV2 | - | ASRLQGHEQY
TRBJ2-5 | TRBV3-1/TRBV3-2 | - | ASSQTGTSGGKKTQY
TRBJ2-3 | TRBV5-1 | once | ASSRSGTGGDTQY